The 16 T cell receptor beta chains given below trace back to one sample, sequenced in a study of T cells in Graves' hyperthyroidism and ophthalmopathy. It was RNA transcripts that yielded the amplified TCR beta CDR3 regions. HTBI primers were the set used in a first-round RT-PCR of the TCR CDR3. One entry per CDR3 protein results from TCRdb running MiXCR on the multiplex PCR reads. The data contain 500,000 to 750,000 distinct CDR3 sequences, roughly 14% of them seen just once; the ten biggest clones take up approximately 7%. Sequenced input: blood. Receptors originate from a woman in her thirties with Graves' hyperthyroidism.

The sample holds a few counts of this clonotype. This chain links TRBV6-1 with TRBJ2-7; 10 nucleotides agree with TRBD2. The CDR3 spans 14 residues. Germline CDR1 is MNHNS and CDR2 is SASEGT. V was clipped by 7 bases and J by 7 bases; unmatched bases: 10. The CDR3 DNA follows: TGTGCCAGCACTAGTCTAGCGGGAGCAGGGGAGCAGTACTTC. Translating it yields CASTSLAGAGEQYF.

This clonotype has a count of ten or more. The rearrangement uses TRBV5-5 and TRBJ1-2; unclear D gene. Germline CDR1 reads SGHKS; CDR2 reads YYEKEE (reference sequence). The CDR3 contains 14 residues. V lost 2 bases and J 4 bases, leaving 12 bases between the germline ends. The CDR3: CASSLEGYTYGYTF. The CDR3 region has the DNA TGTGCCAGCAGCTTAGAAGGTTACACCTATGGCTACACCTTC.

This clonotype turned up a few times. V gene TRBV6-4 combines with J gene TRBJ2-3, with D uncertain. The CDR3 spans 10 residues. The ends were cut back, 9 bases at V and 6 bases at J, with 7 bases in the middle. In germline, CDR1 is MRHNA, CDR2 SNTAGT. CDR3 protein: CARISDTQYF. For the CDR3, the DNA is TGTGCCAGGATCTCCGATACGCAGTATTTT.

This clonotype turned up a few times. V usage is TRBV12-3 or TRBV12-4 and J usage is TRBJ2-2; TRBD2 aligns across 11 bases. The CDR3 has 16 amino acids. Trimming at V came to 6 bases and at J to 5 bases, leaving 8 bases not matched to a gene. In DNA form, the CDR3 reads TGTGCCAGCAGGGCGGGACTAGCGGTTCCTACCGGGGAGCTGTTTTTT. Its protein product is CASRAGLAVPTGELFF.

In this sample, this clonotype turned up many times. As DNA, the CDR3 is TGTGCCAGCAGTTCAACTAGCGGGTATTCCCAAGAGACCCAGTACTTC. The encoded protein is CASSSTSGYSQETQYF. The rearrangement links TRBV7-2 to TRBJ2-5; 9 bases match TRBD2. The CDR3 extends over 16 amino acids. Germline V lookup: CDR1 SGHTA, CDR2 FQGNSA. J gave up 1 base and V 6 bases, and 9 bases lay outside the gene matches. The full variable domain, its missing parts supplied by reference TRBV7-2 and TRBJ2-5, is GAGVSQSPSNKVTEKGKDVELRCDPISGHTALYWYRQSLGQGLEFLIYFQGNSAPDKSGLPSDRFSAERTGGSVSTLTIQRTQQEDSAVYLCASSSTSGYSQETQYFGPGTRLLVL.

This clonotype was seen at least ten times. The chain recombines TRBV12-3 or TRBV12-4 with TRBJ2-2; TRBD2 matches 9 bases. The trim removed 3 bases at V and 0 bases at J, leaving 5 bases unmatched. The CDR3 is 17 amino acids. The CDR3 loop reads CASSFKSSGTNTGELFF. Written as DNA, the CDR3 is TGTGCCAGCAGTTTTAAGTCTAGCGGGACGAACACCGGGGAGCTGTTTTTT.

Notes on this clonotype: This may be a read error, as it is one base from a much larger clone. The chain recombines TRBV20-1 with TRBJ2-1, with 7 nucleotides matching TRBD2. The DNA end is more similar to TRBJ2-7, so the J call may be wrong. CDR1 is DFQATT, CDR2 SNEGSKA, per germline (reference sequence). The CDR3 spans 14 residues. For the CDR3, the DNA is TGCAGTGCTAGAGTTGGGACTATTTACAATGAGCAGTACTTC. It translates to CSARVGTIYNEQYF.

This rearrangement joins TRBV5-4 to TRBJ2-5, with unresolved D. Germline V gene lookup returns CDR1 SGHNT and CDR2 YYREEE (reference sequence). CDR3 length: 14 residues. Trimming stripped 0 bases from V and 1 base from J, with 7 bases between. In DNA, the CDR3 is TGTGCCAGCAGCTTGGACAGATTCCAAGAGACCCAGTACTTC. As protein: CASSLDRFQETQYF.

The chain's CDR3 is CASSVGGGAGIYEQYF. The CDR3 bases are TGTGCCAGCAGCGTAGGAGGAGGGGCCGGAATTTACGAGCAGTACTTC. The chain combines TRBV9 with TRBJ2-7; a possible D gene is TRBD2 (6 bases). The V and J ends lost 0 bases and 4 bases respectively, with 17 bases between them. Germline loops: CDR1 SGDLS, CDR2 YYNGEE. The CDR3 runs 16 residues.

This clonotype turned up a few times. This clone may be a read error of a much larger clone one base away. The chain recombines TRBV12-3 or TRBV12-4 with TRBJ2-2; tentatively, D is TRBD1 or TRBD2 (6 bases each). CDR3 length equals 14 residues. V lost 3 bases and J lost 4, with 9 bases in between. The chain's CDR3 is CASSFGGATGELFF. CDR3 coding DNA: TGTGCCAGCAGTTTCGGGGGCGCCACCGGGGAGCTGTTTTTT.

The chain uses TRBV3-1 and TRBJ2-2; 9 positions agree with TRBD2. CDR3 length: 18 amino acids. Germline V gene data show CDR1 as LGHDT and CDR2 as YNNKEL (reference sequence). Unmatched junction bases numbered 7, after V lost 2 bases and J lost 0 bases. CDR3 coding DNA: TGTGCCAGCAGCCAAAATAGCGGGAGATCAGCGAACACCGGGGAGCTGTTTTTT. It codes for CASSQNSGRSANTGELFF.

Points on this clonotype: A much larger clonotype is one base distant, so this may be a read error. This chain links TRBV7-2 with TRBJ2-7; 12 bases agree with TRBD2. The CDR3 is 18 residues long. Per germline, CDR1 SGHTA and CDR2 FQGNSA. The V gene end was trimmed by 3 bases and the J gene end by 4 bases; junction bases not matched to a gene: 13. CDR3 in amino acids: CASSFRTSGNSDWYEQYF. CDR3 bases: TGTGCCAGCAGCTTTCGGACTAGCGGGAATTCCGATTGGTACGAGCAGTACTTC. The full variable domain, in which reference TRBV7-2 and TRBJ2-7 provide the parts outside the CDR3, is GAGVSQSPSNKVTEKGKDVELRCDPISGHTALYWYRQSLGQGLEFLIYFQGNSAPDKSGLPSDRFSAERTGGSVSTLTIQRTQQEDSAVYLCASSFRTSGNSDWYEQYFGPGTRLTVT.

In its sample, this clonotype was seen many times. The V gene is TRBV3-1, the J gene TRBJ2-7; D possibly corresponds to TRBD2 (7 bases). CDR3 size: 15 residues. V was pared by 4 bases and J by 0 bases, with 13 bases between. The germline CDR1 and CDR2 sequences are LGHDT and YNNKEL (reference sequence). CDR3 in amino acids: CASSPRRGGSYEQYF. Here the CDR3 DNA reads TGTGCCAGCAGCCCGCGGAGGGGGGGCTCCTACGAGCAGTACTTC.

The genes are TRBV20-1 and TRBJ2-7; TRBD1 might be the D (5 bases). The CDR3 is made up of 12 amino acids. V gave up 6 bases and J gave up 7 bases, with 16 bases separating them. CDR1 DFQATT and CDR2 SNEGSKA come from the germline V gene (reference sequence). DNA for the CDR3: TGCAGTGCAGCCAGGGTACTGGGGGAGCAGTACTTC. It specifies CSAARVLGEQYF.

This clonotype showed up just a few times. The J gene is TRBJ2-5, the V gene TRBV7-9; tentatively, D is TRBD2 (6 bases). Germline assignment: CDR1 SEHNR and CDR2 FQNEAQ (reference sequence). CDR3 length: 15 residues. The ends were cut back, 1 base at V and 4 bases at J, with 13 bases in the middle. CDR3 bases: TGTGCCAGCAGCTTAGTCGGGAGCTTTAGAGAGACCCAGTACTTC. This sequence encodes CASSLVGSFRETQYF.

The chain employs TRBV30 and TRBJ1-2, with no clear D. CDR3 length equals 11 residues. CDR1 and CDR2 (germline): GTSNPN, SVGIG (reference sequence). Deletions cut 4 bases from V and 4 bases from J, with 7 bases between. Here the CDR3 reads CAWTAGYGYTF. The CDR3, as DNA: TGTGCCTGGACCGCGGGCTATGGCTACACCTTC.